This T cell receptor (beta chain) was sequenced in a study of T cell changes during pregnancy in multiple sclerosis. V lost 6 bases to trimming and J lost 4 bases, with 7 bases between them. Germline CDR1 SNHLY, CDR2 FYNNEI. This CDR3 spans 12 amino acids. Repertoires were generated with immunoSEQ multiplex PCR, while TCRdb's copy carries only in-frame clones and drops some. The sample yields under 15,000 clones, roughly 90% seen once. The chain has TRBV2 and TRBJ2-1; no definite D call. The specimen was CD8+ T cells from peripheral blood mononuclear cells, collected in the first trimester of pregnancy. This clonotype was sampled from a female donor with multiple sclerosis, enrolled in a pregnancy study. CDR3 region: CASRQRYNEQFF. The DNA of the CDR3 is TGTGCCAGCAGGCAGCGTTACAATGAGCAGTTCTTC.